This is a list of T cell receptor beta chains from one sample in a study of vaccination effects on CD4 cells after COVID-19. These TCRs' antigens remain unknown. Assay: immunoSEQ multiplex PCR; the TCRdb copy retains only in-frame clones and omits some. This table has about 66,000 clones, approximately 76% appearing once. Specimen: CD4+ T cells from PBMCs cultured with HCoV-OC43 spike peptides, collected after COVID-19 vaccination. Source of these receptors: a human donor who received a COVID-19 vaccine. Each CDR3 is given with its conserved first and last residue. The order of the fields is clone size, J gene, V gene, D gene, CDR3 protein, CDR3 DNA. A D gene is named only where the DNA matches it firmly. Some rows mark clone size as missing; the rest say once, few, many or name a class of expanded clone.

size: .; J: TRBJ2-3; V: TRBV5-1; D: .; CDR3: CASSLVQDTQYF; DNA: TGCGCCAGCAGCTTAGTTCAAGATACGCAGTATTTT
size: .; J: TRBJ1-3; V: TRBV5-4; D: .; CDR3: CASSTKKGDPNNTIYF; DNA: TGTGCCAGCAGCACCAAGAAGGGGGATCCAAACAACACCATATATTTT
size: .; J: TRBJ2-1; V: TRBV5-1; D: TRBD2; CDR3: CASSSGLAGGFNYNEQFF; DNA: TGCGCCAGCAGCTCGGGACTAGCGGGGGGGTTCAACTACAATGAGCAGTTCTTC
size: .; J: TRBJ2-2; V: TRBV30; D: .; CDR3: CAWSPPRGGFGPGELFF; DNA: TGTGCCTGGAGCCCACCCCGGGGTGGGTTTGGTCCCGGGGAGCTGTTTTTT
size: .; J: TRBJ2-1; V: TRBV5-4; D: TRBD2; CDR3: CASSPIAGGYNEQFF; DNA: TGTGCCAGCAGCCCTATAGCGGGGGGATACAATGAGCAGTTCTTC
size: .; J: TRBJ2-5; V: TRBV5-1; D: TRBD2; CDR3: CASSFGGGATETQYF; DNA: TGCGCCAGCAGCTTTGGCGGGGGGGCCACGGAGACCCAGTACTTC
size: .; J: TRBJ2-5; V: TRBV6-2/TRBV6-3; D: TRBD2; CDR3: CASNPGTSPETQYF; DNA: TGTGCCAGCAACCCGGGGACTAGCCCAGAGACCCAGTACTTC
size: .; J: TRBJ1-1; V: TRBV12-3/TRBV12-4; D: .; CDR3: CASSLDQGSEAFF; DNA: TGTGCCAGCAGTTTAGATCAAGGCTCTGAAGCTTTCTTT
size: .; J: TRBJ2-3; V: TRBV10-3; D: .; CDR3: CAISERGDTQYF; DNA: TGTGCCATCAGTGAGAGGGGAGATACGCAGTATTTT
size: .; J: TRBJ2-1; V: TRBV10-2; D: TRBD1; CDR3: CASSDSRHRGAYNEQFF; DNA: TGCGCCAGCAGTGACTCCCGTCACAGGGGTGCCTACAATGAGCAGTTCTTC
size: few; J: TRBJ2-2; V: TRBV5-1; D: .; CDR3: CASSRPPTGELFF; DNA: TGCGCCAGCAGCCGTCCACCGACCGGGGAGCTGTTTTTT
size: .; J: TRBJ2-3; V: TRBV5-3; D: TRBD1; CDR3: CARTRNWTGRTDTQYF; DNA: TGTGCCAGAACCCGGAACTGGACAGGTCGGACAGATACGCAGTATTTT
size: once; J: TRBJ1-1; V: TRBV7-2; D: .; CDR3: CASSLVGILAFF; DNA: TGTGCCAGCAGCCTGGTGGGCATTCTAGCTTTCTTT
size: few; J: TRBJ2-2; V: TRBV6-5; D: .; CDR3: CASSWTENTGELFF; DNA: TGTGCCAGCAGTTGGACTGAGAACACCGGGGAGCTGTTTTTT
size: .; J: TRBJ1-5; V: TRBV7-2; D: .; CDR3: CASSSQTGHQNQPQHF; DNA: TGTGCCAGCAGCTCGCAAACCGGACACCAGAATCAGCCCCAGCATTTT
size: .; J: TRBJ1-2; V: TRBV30; D: .; CDR3: CAWSVLRQRTSSLNGYTF; DNA: TGTGCCTGGAGTGTACTAAGGCAGCGTACTTCATCACTGAATGGCTACACCTTC
size: once; J: TRBJ1-2; V: TRBV6-5; D: TRBD1; CDR3: CASSSGGLDYGYTF; DNA: TGTGCCAGCAGCTCAGGGGGCTTAGACTATGGCTACACCTTC
size: .; J: TRBJ1-4; V: TRBV28; D: .; CDR3: CASSTGQNEKLFF; DNA: TGTGCCAGCAGTACAGGACAGAATGAAAAACTGTTTTTT
size: .; J: TRBJ1-1; V: TRBV19; D: .; CDR3: CASSMLRTGVAFF; DNA: TGTGCCAGTAGTATGCTTAGGACGGGGGTAGCTTTCTTT
size: .; J: TRBJ1-5; V: TRBV28; D: TRBD1; CDR3: CASSRNSGTGISNQPQHF; DNA: TGTGCCAGCAGTCGAAACTCCGGGACAGGGATAAGCAATCAGCCCCAGCATTTT
size: .; J: TRBJ2-5; V: TRBV29-1; D: TRBD1; CDR3: CSVDSNRGRRQETQYF; DNA: TGCAGCGTTGACAGTAACAGGGGGCGGCGGCAAGAGACCCAGTACTTC
size: .; J: TRBJ1-4; V: TRBV7-2; D: .; CDR3: CASSKLRGEKLFF; DNA: TGTGCCAGCAGTAAACTTCGGGGTGAAAAACTGTTTTTT
size: .; J: TRBJ2-5; V: TRBV19; D: TRBD1; CDR3: CASSQRQGQETQYF; DNA: TGTGCCAGTAGTCAGAGACAGGGGCAAGAGACCCAGTACTTC
size: .; J: TRBJ1-2; V: TRBV29-1; D: .; CDR3: CSGGDGFYGYTF; DNA: TGCAGCGGGGGGGACGGATTCTATGGCTACACCTTC
size: many; J: TRBJ2-1; V: TRBV10-2; D: .; CDR3: CASSEPRPQTQQFF; DNA: TGCGCCAGCAGTGAACCCCGCCCACAGACGCAGCAGTTCTTC
size: .; J: TRBJ1-5; V: TRBV6-1; D: .; CDR3: CASSEAGGLIYQPQHF; DNA: TGTGCCAGCAGTGAAGCTGGGGGGTTGATCTATCAGCCCCAGCATTTT
size: once; J: TRBJ1-2; V: TRBV2; D: .; CDR3: CASRWTEGFHGYTF; DNA: TGTGCCAGCAGATGGACAGAAGGGTTCCATGGCTACACCTTC
size: .; J: TRBJ1-2; V: TRBV4-1; D: TRBD1; CDR3: CASSQDRTGFGYTF; DNA: TGCGCCAGCAGCCAAGATCGGACAGGGTTTGGCTACACCTTC
size: .; J: TRBJ1-2; V: TRBV10-1; D: .; CDR3: CASMGGGRSNYGYTF; DNA: TGCGCCAGCATGGGGGGGGGCAGATCTAACTATGGCTACACCTTC
size: .; J: TRBJ1-1; V: TRBV19; D: .; CDR3: CASIRPGRGNTEAFF; DNA: TGTGCCAGTATACGTCCAGGACGGGGGAACACTGAAGCTTTCTTT
size: .; J: TRBJ1-5; V: TRBV19; D: TRBD1; CDR3: CASTTPGTVNQPQHF; DNA: TGTGCCAGTACAACCCCCGGGACAGTGAATCAGCCCCAGCATTTT
size: .; J: TRBJ1-4; V: TRBV18; D: .; CDR3: CASSQNIGGLEKLFF; DNA: TGTGCCAGCTCACAAAATATCGGGGGCTTAGAAAAACTGTTTTTT
size: .; J: TRBJ1-1; V: TRBV28; D: TRBD1; CDR3: CASSWTGFIEAFF; DNA: TGTGCCAGCAGTTGGACAGGTTTTATTGAAGCTTTCTTT
size: .; J: TRBJ2-3; V: TRBV5-6; D: TRBD1; CDR3: CASSRQGAWRDTQYF; DNA: TGTGCCAGCAGCCGTCAGGGGGCCTGGAGAGATACGCAGTATTTT
size: once; J: TRBJ2-3; V: TRBV10-3; D: TRBD2; CDR3: CAISGGGAADTQYF; DNA: TGTGCCATCAGTGGCGGGGGGGCCGCAGATACGCAGTATTTT
size: .; J: TRBJ1-1; V: TRBV19; D: .; CDR3: CASSRGRGDTEAFF; DNA: TGTGCCAGTAGTAGGGGACGGGGGGACACTGAAGCTTTCTTT
size: .; J: TRBJ1-6; V: TRBV4-2; D: TRBD1; CDR3: CASRGDRGTRNSPLHF; DNA: TGTGCCAGCAGGGGGGACAGGGGAACAAGAAATTCACCCCTCCACTTT
size: .; J: TRBJ1-1; V: TRBV4-3; D: .; CDR3: CASSQIMNTEAFF; DNA: TGCGCCAGCAGCCAAATAATGAACACTGAAGCTTTCTTT
size: .; J: TRBJ1-2; V: TRBV7-2; D: .; CDR3: CASSPPGIYGYTF; DNA: TGTGCCAGCAGCCCCCCCGGCATCTATGGCTACACCTTC
size: .; J: TRBJ1-5; V: TRBV28; D: .; CDR3: CASSERDGGSNQPQHF; DNA: TGTGCCAGCAGTGAAAGGGACGGGGGAAGCAATCAGCCCCAGCATTTT
size: .; J: TRBJ1-2; V: TRBV5-6; D: .; CDR3: CASSLAPGGYTF; DNA: TGTGCCAGCAGCTTGGCTCCGGGAGGCTACACCTTC
size: .; J: TRBJ2-5; V: TRBV9; D: .; CDR3: CASSVSGHEETQYF; DNA: TGTGCCAGCAGCGTCAGCGGGCATGAGGAGACCCAGTACTTC
size: once; J: TRBJ1-3; V: TRBV10-3; D: .; CDR3: CAISEQGAGNTIYF; DNA: TGTGCCATCAGTGAACAGGGAGCTGGAAACACCATATATTTT
size: .; J: TRBJ2-3; V: TRBV9; D: .; CDR3: CASSAGPYSTDTQYF; DNA: TGTGCCAGCAGCGCGGGACCATACAGCACAGATACGCAGTATTTT
size: .; J: TRBJ1-5; V: TRBV6-5; D: .; CDR3: CASSYSELSKPQHF; DNA: TGTGCCAGCAGTTACTCAGAACTTTCAAAGCCCCAGCATTTT
size: .; J: TRBJ2-3; V: TRBV6-2/TRBV6-3; D: .; CDR3: CASSYAVLTDTQYF; DNA: TGTGCCAGCAGTTATGCTGTGTTGACAGATACGCAGTATTTT
size: .; J: TRBJ2-1; V: TRBV5-8; D: .; CDR3: CASPIFWGSEVNEQFF; DNA: TGTGCCAGCCCCATTTTCTGGGGGAGTGAAGTCAATGAGCAGTTCTTC
size: .; J: TRBJ1-1; V: TRBV7-8; D: TRBD1; CDR3: CASSFRDRVLSEAFF; DNA: TGTGCCAGCAGCTTTCGGGACAGGGTTCTGAGTGAAGCTTTCTTT